The clone carrying this TCR beta chain was detected ten times or more. Time point noted: after trial treatment. Treatment: LDRT plus nivolumab, ipilimumab, low-dose cyclophosphamide and aspirin (RACIN trial). Donors received nivolumab, ipilimumab, aspirin, low-dose cyclophosphamide and low-dose radiotherapy. Tumors of eligible patients were advanced, solid and lacking tumor-infiltrating lymphocytes. This sample is drawn from a study of low-dose radiotherapy and immunotherapy resistance in tumors. The germline CDR1 and CDR2 sequences are MNHEY and SVGEGT. With 8 bases removed from V and 4 bases from J, the gap between germline ends came to 11 bases. The CDR3 contains 13 residues. TRAV- and TRBV-specific primers, spanning alpha and beta chains, primed first-strand cDNA. With a constant-region primer and a V-primer adapter, TCRs were subjected to 20 PCR cycles of amplification. A single record per CDR3 protein comes from TCRdb applying MiXCR to the reads. The sample includes around 100,000 distinct CDR3 sequences, less than 25% of them seen just once.

Sequencing was performed on PBMCs, taken after low-dose radiotherapy plus immunotherapy. The origin of this receptor is a male donor with prostate cancer. The J gene is TRBJ2-2, the V gene TRBV6-2 or TRBV6-3; D uncertain. For the CDR3, the DNA is TGTGCCAGCTGGAGTATGAGCACCGGGGAGCTGTTTTTT. Encoded protein: CASWSMSTGELFF.